Shown below are 4 T cell receptor beta chains from a single sample sequenced in a study of shared clonotypes between healthy human individuals. Method: immunoSEQ multiplex PCR; TCRdb's copy keeps in-frame clones and lacks some. The sample lists millions of clones, approximately 93% occurring once. What was sequenced was naive CD4+ T cells from PBMCs. Documented subset: CD45RA+ positively selected. The receptor set was obtained from a young man in good health. Some clones in this sample may be carry-over from other donors' samples.

The V and J genes are TRBV4-3 and TRBJ2-7; tentatively, D is TRBD2 (5 bases). The CDR3 covers 16 residues. Looked up from germline, CDR1 is LGHNA and CDR2 is YSLEER. V was trimmed by 4 bases and J by 0 bases, leaving 16 bases between them. This CDR3 is CASSPMRTGSSYEQYF. CDR3 nucleotide sequence: TGCGCCAGCAGCCCAATGCGGACGGGGAGCTCCTACGAGCAGTACTTC.

DNA for the CDR3: TGTGCCAGCAGCATAGGGGGGACGGACCCGAACGCCTACGAGCAGTACTTC. It is translated as CASSIGGTDPNAYEQYF. This rearrangement joins TRBV7-8 to TRBJ2-7, with D perhaps assigned TRBD1 or TRBD2 (6 bases each). The CDR3 is 17 residues long. Trimming pared 5 bases from V and 2 bases from J, leaving 22 bases between. Germline V gene data show CDR1 as SGHVS and CDR2 as FQNEAQ.

V and J are TRBV27 and TRBJ1-4, with 10 bases matching TRBD1. The CDR3 spans 15 residues. V lost 7 bases to trimming and J lost 0 bases; unmatched junction nucleotides: 2. Germline V gives CDR1 MNHEY, CDR2 SMNVEV (reference sequence). Written as DNA, the CDR3 is TGTGCCAGCACTGGACAGGGGGCAACTAATGAAAAACTGTTTTTT. Its protein product is CASTGQGATNEKLFF.

The V gene is TRBV30, the J gene TRBJ2-5; no definite D call. The CDR3 spans 12 residues. Trimming removed 4 bases from V and 5 bases from J, with 11 bases in between. The germline CDR1 and CDR2 sequences are GTSNPN and SVGIG (reference sequence). The CDR3 loop reads CAWIRVGETQYF. CDR3 bases: TGTGCCTGGATAAGGGTGGGGGAGACCCAGTACTTC.